This TCR beta chain was recorded in a study of Tregs in tolerant kidney transplant recipients. CD4+CD25+CD127- Tregs, CD4+CD25- non-Tregs, CD4 and CD8 cells were sorted. Overall study findings and caveats: Findings come from small patient numbers and require larger validation. No direct test of biological reproducibility was done here. Activated donor B cell expansion appeared to reveal the most relevant donor-specific TCRbeta repertoire.

Assay used: immunoSEQ multiplex PCR; TCRdb lists only in-frame clones, some missing. Counted here are hundreds of thousands of clones, about 86% occurring once; the ten biggest clones make up around 0.64%. The germline V gene encodes CDR1 SNHLY and CDR2 FYNNEI. V lost 2 bases to trimming and J lost 0 bases, with 6 bases between them. This CDR3 has 14 amino acids. Worth noting for this clone: Its antigen is not identified.

The sequence came from a human donor in good health. The chain uses TRBV2 and TRBJ2-3; D gene ambiguous. The sample comprised CD4+ T cells from blood. The CDR3 region has the DNA TGTGCCAGCAGTGAACAATCTAGCACAGATACGCAGTATTTT. The encoded protein is CASSEQSSTDTQYF.